The T cell receptor (beta chain) under discussion was sequenced for a study of cytomegalovirus exposure and HLA in healthy donors (dated by TCRdb to about 2017). Background for the entire study: An earlier analysis of some 620 of the donors reported approximately 280 Gb of sequence data and 90 million to 120 million unique TCR beta sequences obtained from some 170 million T cells. An early release that covered roughly 600 HLA-typed donors contained approximately 300 gigabases of sequencing data and 85 million to 100 million unique TCR sequences. Of the roughly 400 genotyped donors, 81% were placed in the genetic ancestry cluster associated with self-reported Caucasian donors. The aim of the study was to test whether cataloging public T cell receptors could identify signatures of past pathogen exposure. The study used immunosequencing to profile the T cell repertoires of 666 subjects and linked those repertoires to cytomegalovirus serostatus. A separate validation cohort of 100 to 150 different subjects was used in addition to the approximately 700-subject first cohort. The study combined high-throughput TCR immunosequencing, statistical association of individual TCRs with disease status, and machine learning to predict cytomegalovirus infection status. A later analysis re-analyzed previously published TCR beta repertoires from roughly 630 donors and added high-resolution HLA genotyping to study TCR occurrence patterns. The later analysis used no new phenotypic data to find candidate immune exposures, relying instead on TCR beta sequences and their occurrence across donors. To decide whether each TCR beta V gene segment behaved as functional or pseudogenic, an earlier analysis of some 580 of the donors relied on high-throughput TCR beta sequencing. Donor age, sex, ethnicity and CMV serostatus were compiled together with the repertoire data. In a later genetic analysis, genome-wide SNP genotypes for about three fifths of the 666 donors were used, and that subset was treated as a discovery cohort. All discovery cohort repertoires had been generated on a single sequencing platform. HLA typing included class I and class II loci at four-digit resolution. Typing coverage varied by locus: roughly 629-630 donors for A, B, C, DRB1 and DQB1; roughly 510 for DQA1; 600 to 610 for DPA1; 400 to 480 for DPB1. Because of strong linkage in the cohort, roughly five DR-DQ haplotypes were treated as single units for association and clustering. On average, around 230,000 unique TCR beta nucleotide sequences were sequenced per donor among about 400 genotyped donors of the cohort, with 15% to 20% of those sequences being non-productive. Results and caveats for the whole study, not just this receptor: The study listed 150 to 200 TCR beta chains as associated with cytomegalovirus. Specific HLA alleles were associated with 15,000 to 20,000 TCR beta sequences at a false discovery rate of 0.05 in a later analysis. When HLA alleles, especially DR and DQ, strongly co-occurred, TCR associations were difficult to assign to individual alleles. The only immune exposure information available for the cohort was CMV serostatus. A further reported finding was that TCR beta sequences accurately predicted the HLA-A and HLA-B alleles for most subjects in the first cohort. HLA typing was unavailable for some donors at each locus, so association tests used only the typed subset. In a later genetic analysis, fewer N-insertions in productive TCRs were reported among donors in an Asian-associated ancestry cluster than the roughly 700-donor mean. An earlier analysis of 587 of the donors showed that most TCR beta V segments appeared in productive rearrangements either about 90% or about 30% of the time, which broadly matched IMGT annotations. Sequencing depth was assumed to be roughly uniform across donors in the presence/absence analyses, though that assumption may not hold. In a later analysis, HLA-associated TCR beta chains were found to be more clonally expanded and to have lower generation probabilities than equally common non-associated chains. In vitro tests confirmed that a few of the cytomegalovirus-associated TCR beta chains recognize cytomegalovirus antigens. In a later analysis, most CMV-associated TCR beta chains were found to appear HLA-restricted, with HLA associations seemingly driven largely by CMV exposure. According to a later analysis, parvovirus B19, influenza, CMV and Epstein-Barr virus appeared linked to several top co-occurrence clusters. Correlated functional status among segregating V segments might reflect linkage disequilibrium, but an unknown experimental factor could not be ruled out. The sequencing pipeline was judged likely to have produced a cluster of highly shared sequence variants as a technical artifact. Because counts were too low, 15 to 20 rarely observed V segments, including chromosome 9 orphons, were left out of the earlier analysis of about 620 of the donors. Because the 87-base-pair reads could not distinguish some IMGT-functional V segments, including TRBV6-2 and TRBV6-3, those segments were excluded. According to the authors, the approach could potentially be generalized to other disease states and immunological phenotypes. In a later analysis, the rate of TCR association differed among HLA loci, with DRB1 alleles having the most associated TCRs and HLA-C alleles having the fewest. Most TCR sequences were seen in very few donors, while some public TCRs were found in many individuals. V-gene and J-gene trimming of TCR beta chains was associated with a missense DCLRE1C variant in a later genetic analysis, and the association was replicated in an independent cohort. Cytomegalovirus status was reported to be diagnosed by the classifier with high specificity and sensitivity in both the original and validation cohorts. In this cohort, only TCR beta chains were sequenced, and detectable features were limited by the absence of alpha or paired-chain data.

Library prep was done by the immunoSEQ multiplex PCR assay. The multiplex PCR relied on a mix of 60 forward primers for TCR Vbeta segments and 13 reverse primers for TCR Jbeta segments. The CDR3 region of rearranged TCR beta genes was amplified from genomic DNA with a multiplex PCR assay. On the Illumina HiSeq System, the amplified TCR beta libraries were sequenced as 87-base-pair reads. Per the source publication's procedure: Across the 500 to 750 repertoires, a later analysis counted 75 million to 90 million unique TCR beta chains, around 10 million of which were shared by at least two donors. Raw reads were error-corrected and collapsed into unique sequences with a nearest-neighbor algorithm that merged closely related sequences to remove PCR and sequencing errors. CDR3 sequences were aligned to IMGT reference sequences to assign V, D and J gene segments. For a sequence to be retained, a match of at least six nucleotides to both a V gene segment and a J gene segment was required. Rearrangements were classified as productive when the CDR3 lacked stop codons and remained in frame with V and J, and all other rearrangements were classified as non-productive. Following IMGT convention, CDR3 was defined as the stretch from the second conserved V-encoded cysteine up to the conserved J-encoded phenylalanine. Sequences without an unambiguous match to a single V gene segment were excluded from the earlier analysis of about 640 of the donors. An earlier analysis of over 450 of the donors classified V segments as functional when productive rearrangements were above 56.7% and as segregating when the standard deviation between donors was above 5%. A statistical classification framework was developed to diagnose cytomegalovirus status using the catalog of TCR beta chain sequences. In a later analysis, V and J genes were assigned by comparing TCR nucleotide sequences against IMGT/GENE-DB human TR gene sequences. In a later analysis, CDR3 sequences and most-parsimonious VDJ recombination scenarios were assigned using the TCRdist pipeline. In a later analysis, each TCR beta chain was defined by its CDR3 amino acid sequence together with its V-gene family, and reads without a unique V-gene family were excluded. As a way to deal with suspected cross-contamination and a sequencing artifact, a later analysis dropped 450 to 600 nucleotide sequences that were highly shared and had low generation probability. A later analysis calculated a clonal expansion index for each public chain from normalized within-repertoire ranks of inferred template counts. A later analysis computed generation probabilities with a VDJ recombination model fitted to out-of-frame rearrangements, and checked the results against IGoR. A later analysis scored TCR-TCR, TCR-HLA and TCR-CMV co-occurrence with hypergeometric tests, applying a repertoire-size bias correction to TCR pairs. In a later analysis, false discovery rates were estimated by permuting HLA or CMV assignments 20 times. A later analysis grouped co-occurring TCRs with DBSCAN, adding TCRdist sequence similarity when clustering within HLA-allele-positive subsets. Co-occurrence clustering excluded repertoires with fewer than 30,000 or more than 120,000 public chains, plus five with anomalous nucleotide sharing. TCRdb stores this immuneACCESS table with in-frame sequences only. Part of the clones is absent; in the studies checked, under half of the shortfall reflects unresolved V genes, and no reason is known for the rest. Clone size and the V and J calls come from that table; the DNA yielded D and trimming. The sample table lists about 96,000 clones, 60% to 80% of them with a count of one. Jointly, the top ten make up around 7.5% of the sample.

Concerning this clone itself: No antigen is known for it. No base quality information exists; no much larger clone differs at one position.

In total, over 600 healthy bone marrow donors made up the cohort. At the time of sampling, all cohort members were nominally healthy, though unrecorded immune exposures were likely present. The donor tested CMV seropositive and was one of the 289 seropositive cohort members. A peripheral blood sample was collected from each donor, and TCR beta sequencing was performed on peripheral blood mononuclear cells. The Qiagen DNeasy Blood Extraction Kit was used to extract genomic DNA from the blood cell samples. V loses 1 base, J loses 2 bases, and the germline ends lie 9 bases apart. The CDR3 measures 15 amino acids from cysteine to phenylalanine. CDR3 DNA is the only sequence kept; it has 45 bases, read in frame from the first base. Sequences SGHTA (CDR1) and FQGNSA (CDR2) are obtained from the germline V gene.

Sequenced material: PBMCs. The sequence was collected from a man in his fifties or sixties in good health and CMV-seropositive. The V and J genes are TRBV7-2 and TRBJ1-3; the D gene lacks a confident call. The DNA sequence is given as TGTGCCAGCAGCTTAGTTGGAGGCCCTGGAAACACCATATATTTT. The encoded protein is CASSLVGGPGNTIYF.